What follows are 20 T cell receptor beta chains derived from one specimen sequenced in a study of cytomegalovirus exposure and HLA in healthy donors. Libraries were prepared by immunoSEQ multiplex PCR; TCRdb keeps only in-frame clonotypes and omits some of them. The repertoire holds roughly 260,000 clones, with 90% as singletons. Source material: PBMCs. All receptors come from a woman aged 18-29 years in good health and CMV-seronegative.

This chain connects TRBV28 to TRBJ1-4; tentatively, D is TRBD1 (6 bases). V lost 5 bases and J 5 bases, leaving 24 bases between the germline ends. The germline CDR1 and CDR2 sequences are MDHEN and SYDVKM. This CDR3 is 18 amino acids long. Here the CDR3 reads CASSPPGQMVYHNEKLFF. The DNA of the CDR3 is TGTGCCAGCAGTCCCCCTGGACAGATGGTATACCACAATGAAAAACTGTTTTTT.

Comments on this clone: The sample contains more than one DNA sequence encoding this CDR3. The J gene is TRBJ2-1, the V gene TRBV27; D might be TRBD2 (7 bases). The V gene's germline CDR1 is MNHEY and CDR2 SMNVEV (reference sequence). V lost 9 bases, J lost 0 bases, and 12 bases lay in between. This CDR3 has 14 amino acids. The CDR3 coding sequence is TGTGCCAGTAGGGGGGGGATCTCCTACAATGAGCAGTTCTTC. Amino acids: CASRGGISYNEQFF.

The CDR3 loop is CASRFKGEKLFF. CDR3 bases: TGTGCCAGCAGGTTTAAGGGGGAAAAACTGTTTTTT. The rearrangement links TRBV11-2 to TRBJ1-4, with D possibly being TRBD1 (5 bases). This CDR3 has 12 amino acids. The V end lost 6 bases, the J end lost 8 bases, and 10 bases lay between the germline ends. Germline V gene data show CDR1 as SGHAT and CDR2 as FQNNGV.

The J gene is TRBJ1-1, the V gene TRBV6-5; no clear D. The CDR3 sequence is 16 residues long. CDR1 and CDR2 from the germline V gene are MNHEY and SVGAGI. The ends were cut back, 0 bases at V and 0 bases at J, with 11 bases in the middle. CDR3: CASSYSGVGMNTEAFF. The CDR3 DNA is TGTGCCAGCAGTTACTCCGGTGTCGGGATGAACACTGAAGCTTTCTTT.

The CDR3 DNA is TGTGCCAGCAGCTTAGCAGAGGGAGGCGAGCAGTACTTC. Its translation is CASSLAEGGEQYF. V gene TRBV7-8 combines with J gene TRBJ2-7; D perhaps matches TRBD2 (6 bases). Trimming took off 0 bases at V and 6 bases at J, with 9 bases between the two ends. Germline CDR1 is SGHVS and CDR2 is FQNEAQ. The CDR3 has 13 amino acids.

The rearrangement uses TRBV18 and TRBJ2-1; D call uncertain. V dropped 6 bases and J dropped 2 bases, with 14 bases sitting between them. The length of the CDR3 is 15 residues. The germline CDR1 and CDR2 sequences are KGHSH and LQKENI. CDR3 sequence (DNA): TGTGCCAGCTCTACCGACTTTCTAGCCTACAATGAGCAGTTCTTC. Amino acids: CASSTDFLAYNEQFF.

The V and J genes are TRBV7-9 and TRBJ2-7, with 7 bases lining up with TRBD1. There are 14 residues in the CDR3. Germline V CDR1 and CDR2: SEHNR, FQNEAQ (reference sequence). The V segment lost 5 bases and the J segment 6 bases; nucleotides outside the gene matches: 10. The chain's CDR3 is CASSQETGSGEQYV. The DNA for the CDR3 is TGTGCCAGCAGCCAGGAGACAGGGTCGGGCGAGCAGTACGTC.

The chain joins TRBV30 to TRBJ1-3; D is ambiguous. The CDR3 extends over 16 amino acids. Trimming cost V 4 bases and J 0 bases, with 16 bases left between them. The germline V gene encodes CDR1 GTSNPN and CDR2 SVGIG (reference sequence). The CDR3 loop is CAWNAETLSSGNTIYF. CDR3 bases: TGTGCCTGGAATGCAGAGACTTTAAGCTCTGGAAACACCATATATTTT.

The chain combines TRBV11-2 with TRBJ2-3; D is undetermined. Trimming cost V 5 bases and J 5 bases, with 8 bases left between them. The germline V gene encodes CDR1 SGHAT and CDR2 FQNNGV. This CDR3 region has 12 residues. The CDR3 is CASSIGGDTQYF. The CDR3 region has the DNA TGTGCCAGCAGCATCGGCGGAGATACGCAGTATTTT.

This clone was seen only a few times. This rearrangement joins TRBV28 to TRBJ2-7; a possible D gene is TRBD1 (6 bases). V lost 4 bases to trimming and J lost 3 bases, with 10 bases between them. The germline V gene encodes CDR1 MDHEN and CDR2 SYDVKM. This CDR3 has 13 residues. DNA of the CDR3: TGTGCCAGCAGTTCTTCAGGGGTCTACGAGCAGTACGTC. It codes for CASSSSGVYEQYV.

This clone was seen once. The rearrangement links TRBV5-1 to TRBJ2-3, with D perhaps matching TRBD2 (6 bases). The CDR3 loop spans 14 amino acids. Germline CDR1 is SGHRS and CDR2 is YFSETQ. V was pared by 3 bases and J by 4 bases, with 12 bases between. This chain's CDR3 is CASSSRLVPDTQYF. The CDR3 bases are TGCGCCAGCAGCTCGAGACTAGTGCCAGATACGCAGTATTTT.

The chain carries TRBV6-5 and TRBJ1-2; 9 bases fit TRBD1. The CDR3 is 11 residues long. Germline-derived CDR1 and CDR2 are MNHEY and SVGAGI. With 6 bases clipped from V and 14 bases from J, the junction kept 7 bases outside the gene matches. The CDR3 DNA reads as TGTGCCAGCAGCGGGGGACAGGGTTGGACCTTC. Its translation: CASSGGQGWTF.

This clone came up once. The chain carries TRBV9 and TRBJ2-1, with TRBD2 matching 7 bases. The CDR3 has 19 amino acids. Per germline, CDR1 SGDLS and CDR2 YYNGEE. V dropped 0 bases and J dropped 4; count of bases not matched to a gene: 16. Here the CDR3 DNA reads TGTGCCAGCAGCGTAGACTCCCCAGGAGGGGAGGGTCCGTACAATGAGCAGTTCTTC. Amino acid sequence: CASSVDSPGGEGPYNEQFF.

The chain joins TRBV7-7 to TRBJ2-7; possible D gene TRBD1, 6 bases. CDR3 length: 15 residues. Germline V gene data show CDR1 as SSHAT and CDR2 as FNYEAQ (reference sequence). V shed 6 bases and J shed 3 bases, with 18 bases lying between them. For the CDR3, the DNA is TGTGCCAGCAGTGTTCAAGGGACACCAAACTACGAGCAGTACGTC. Amino acids: CASSVQGTPNYEQYV.

The V gene is TRBV7-9, the J gene TRBJ1-4; the match to TRBD1 covers 8 bases. Trimming at V came to 1 base and at J to 8 bases, leaving 6 bases not matched to a gene. This CDR3 has 15 residues. Germline-derived CDR1 and CDR2 are SEHNR and FQNEAQ (reference sequence). The CDR3 protein is CASSLVRGLGEKLFF. In nucleotides, the CDR3 is TGTGCCAGCAGCTTAGTCAGGGGGCTAGGAGAAAAACTGTTTTTT.

The V and J genes are TRBV6-5 and TRBJ2-2; 7 bases fit TRBD1. After removal of 4 bases from V and 3 bases from J, the junction contained 5 bases not matched to a gene. The CDR3 sequence is 15 residues long. Germline values: CDR1 MNHEY, CDR2 SVGAGI. In nucleotides, the CDR3 is TGTGCCAGCAGTTTACAGGGGTGGGACACCGGGGAGCTGTTTTTT. The encoded protein is CASSLQGWDTGELFF.

CDR3 bases: TGTGCCAGCAGCGCGCATGTTGAGGAAGGGGACACCGGGGAGCTGTTTTTT. This codes for CASSAHVEEGDTGELFF. The V gene is TRBV9, the J gene TRBJ2-2, with D perhaps matching TRBD1 (5 bases). This CDR3 has 17 residues. CDR1 and CDR2 (germline): SGDLS, YYNGEE. V was clipped by 3 bases and J by 3 bases, with 18 bases between them.

The genes are TRBV28 and TRBJ2-2, with 9 nucleotides matching TRBD1. The length of the CDR3 is 17 residues. The J segment lost 4 bases and the V segment lost 2 bases, leaving 8 bases of the junction unmatched. Germline V gene sequence: CDR1 MDHEN, CDR2 SYDVKM. The CDR3 spells CASSLGGTGSRTGELFF. The CDR3 DNA reads as TGTGCCAGCAGTTTAGGAGGGACAGGGAGTCGCACCGGGGAGCTGTTTTTT.

V gene TRBV6-1 combines with J gene TRBJ2-7; TRBD1 agrees at 10 bases. Trimming at V came to 6 bases and at J to 1 base, leaving 6 bases not matched to a gene. Germline lookup yields CDR1 MNHNS and CDR2 SASEGT. The CDR3 totals 15 residues. CDR3 sequence reads: CASSAGQGLSYEQYV. DNA for the CDR3: TGTGCCAGCAGCGCGGGACAGGGGTTATCCTACGAGCAGTACGTC.

The chain has TRBV4-3 and TRBJ1-1; maybe TRBD1 (6 bases). V dropped 0 bases and J dropped 3 bases, with 26 bases sitting between them. CDR3 size: 20 residues. The germline gives CDR1 LGHNA, CDR2 YSLEER. Here the CDR3 reads CASSQESGPGAGISDTEAFF. CDR3 nucleotides: TGCGCCAGCAGCCAAGAATCAGGACCAGGGGCTGGAATTTCGGACACTGAAGCTTTCTTT.